A selection of T cell receptor beta chains follows, all from one sample in a study of T cell repertoires in cytomegalovirus infection. Each CDR3 protein is one row after TCRdb ran MiXCR on the reads. The sample includes 750,000 to 900,000 distinct CDR3 sequences, almost 30% of them seen just once. These receptors' antigens are unknown. Here the sequenced sample was cultured CD8+ T cells from PBMCs, taken from culture after CMV antigen stimulation. Receptors were obtained from a human donor in good health (CMV status not recorded). Some clones in this sample may be carry-over from other donors' samples. Both conserved end residues are part of each CDR3. The D gene is left open where the match is weak. A clone size is listed for some rows: how often the clone was seen (once, few, many), or a class if it is expanded.

v_call	d_call	j_call	clone_size	cdr3_aa	cdr3_nt
TRBV27	-	TRBJ1-5	few	CASSPVGPSFNQPQHF	TGTGCCAGCAGCCCCGTCGGACCGTCCTTCAATCAGCCCCAGCATTTT
TRBV27	TRBD1	TRBJ2-7	-	CASSSLTGGYVSYEQYF	TGTGCCAGCAGTTCCCTCACAGGGGGCTACGTTTCCTACGAGCAGTACTTC
TRBV27	-	TRBJ2-5	-	CASRDRGGRETQYF	TGTGCCAGCCGGGATAGGGGTGGTCGAGAGACCCAGTACTTC
TRBV7-2	TRBD2	TRBJ2-3	-	CASSLGPQTSGGADTQYF	TGTGCCAGCAGCTTAGGGCCCCAGACTAGCGGGGGCGCAGATACGCAGTATTTT
TRBV5-4	TRBD1	TRBJ2-7	-	CASTQSGTGPEEQYF	TGTGCCAGCACTCAATCCGGGACAGGTCCGGAAGAGCAGTACTTC
TRBV6-5	TRBD1	TRBJ1-3	few	CASSYTTGLGNTIYF	TGTGCCAGCAGCTATACGACAGGGTTGGGAAACACCATATATTTT
TRBV19	-	TRBJ2-1	-	CASGNPSGAVEQFF	TGTGCCAGTGGCAATCCATCCGGGGCTGTCGAGCAGTTCTTC
TRBV7-6	TRBD2	TRBJ2-1	many	CASSSGVGTSTYNEQFF	TGTGCCAGCAGCTCAGGTGTGGGGACTAGCACCTACAATGAGCAGTTCTTC
TRBV7-6	-	TRBJ2-2	many	CASSLAFTSSTGELFF	TGTGCCAGCAGCTTAGCCTTTACTAGTAGCACCGGGGAGCTGTTTTTT
TRBV2	-	TRBJ1-1	few	CASSAPLEYFTEAFF	TGTGCCAGCAGTGCTCCCCTAGAGTATTTCACTGAAGCTTTCTTT
TRBV19	TRBD2	TRBJ2-5	few	CASSYGTSGFQETQYF	TGTGCCAGTAGTTACGGGACTAGCGGTTTCCAAGAGACCCAGTACTTC
TRBV9	-	TRBJ2-5	-	CASSPPEGANLETQYF	TGTGCCAGCAGCCCGCCGGAGGGGGCGAACCTAGAGACCCAGTACTTC
TRBV2	-	TRBJ1-1	-	CASTVADTEAFF	TGTGCCAGCACGGTGGCGGACACTGAAGCTTTCTTT
TRBV5-1	-	TRBJ1-1	-	CASSLEVGEYTEAFF	TGCGCCAGCAGCTTGGAGGTCGGGGAGTACACTGAAGCTTTCTTT
TRBV14	-	TRBJ1-2	-	CASSQGRGYGYTF	TGTGCCAGCAGCCAGGGCAGGGGCTATGGCTACACCTTC
TRBV24-1	-	TRBJ2-2	few	CATSDLGGNTGELFF	TGTGCCACCAGTGATTTAGGAGGGAACACCGGGGAGCTGTTTTTT
TRBV19	-	TRBJ1-5	-	CASSIVSRRPQHF	TGTGCCAGTAGTATAGTAAGTCGGCGGCCCCAGCATTTT
TRBV4-3	-	TRBJ2-1	-	CASSPDGWVINEQFF	TGCGCCAGCAGCCCAGACGGATGGGTTATCAATGAGCAGTTCTTC
TRBV19	-	TRBJ2-2	-	CASNRRGGATGELFF	TGTGCCTCCAATAGAAGGGGGGGGGCCACCGGGGAGCTGTTTTTT
TRBV27	TRBD1	TRBJ1-6	few	CASNPPGQGSWGNSPLHF	TGTGCCAGCAATCCCCCGGGACAGGGGTCCTGGGGTAATTCACCCCTCCACTTT
TRBV6-2/TRBV6-3	-	TRBJ1-2	-	CASSYSSLLPGYTF	TGTGCCAGCAGTTACTCAAGCCTTCTCCCTGGCTACACCTTC
TRBV6-2/TRBV6-3	-	TRBJ1-1	-	CASSYVGPALNTEAFF	TGTGCCAGCAGTTACGTAGGACCTGCGCTGAACACTGAAGCTTTCTTT
TRBV9	TRBD2	TRBJ2-1	-	CASSRRGLGENEQFF	TGTGCCAGCAGCCGCCGGGGACTAGGGGAGAATGAGCAGTTCTTC